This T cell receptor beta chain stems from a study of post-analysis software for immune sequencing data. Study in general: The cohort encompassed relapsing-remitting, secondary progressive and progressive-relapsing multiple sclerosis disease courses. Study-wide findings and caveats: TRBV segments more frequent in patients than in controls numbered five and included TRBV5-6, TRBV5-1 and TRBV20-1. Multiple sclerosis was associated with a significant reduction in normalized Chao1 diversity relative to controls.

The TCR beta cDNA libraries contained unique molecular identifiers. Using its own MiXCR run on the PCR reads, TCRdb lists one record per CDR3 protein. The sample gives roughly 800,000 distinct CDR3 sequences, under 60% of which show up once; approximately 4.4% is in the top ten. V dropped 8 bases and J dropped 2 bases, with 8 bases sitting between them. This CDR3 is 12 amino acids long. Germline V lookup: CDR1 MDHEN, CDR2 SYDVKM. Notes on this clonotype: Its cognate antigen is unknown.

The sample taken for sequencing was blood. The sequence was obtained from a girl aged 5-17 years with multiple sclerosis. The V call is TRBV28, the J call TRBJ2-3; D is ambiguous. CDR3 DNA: TGTGCCAGCCAACCGTCCACAGATACGCAGTATTTT. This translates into CASQPSTDTQYF.